This T cell receptor beta chain was sequenced for a study of T cells in tumors after PD-1 blockade. J lost 5 bases, V lost 6 bases, and 12 bases had no gene match. This CDR3 has 15 residues. Germline V lookup: CDR1 MNHEY, CDR2 SVGAGI. Sequencing was performed with immunoSEQ multiplex PCR; in TCRdb, only in-frame clones are kept and a portion is missing. The sample records about 59,000 clones, 80% being singletons. This chain joins TRBV6-5 and TRBJ1-2, with TRBD1 identical over 7 bases. The specimen was PBMCs, collected before anti-PD-1 treatment. The sequence was collected from a human donor with basal cell carcinoma. Here the CDR3 DNA reads TGTGCCAGCAGGGATCCGGGACAGTCGATATATGGCTACACCTTC. Encoded protein: CASRDPGQSIYGYTF.